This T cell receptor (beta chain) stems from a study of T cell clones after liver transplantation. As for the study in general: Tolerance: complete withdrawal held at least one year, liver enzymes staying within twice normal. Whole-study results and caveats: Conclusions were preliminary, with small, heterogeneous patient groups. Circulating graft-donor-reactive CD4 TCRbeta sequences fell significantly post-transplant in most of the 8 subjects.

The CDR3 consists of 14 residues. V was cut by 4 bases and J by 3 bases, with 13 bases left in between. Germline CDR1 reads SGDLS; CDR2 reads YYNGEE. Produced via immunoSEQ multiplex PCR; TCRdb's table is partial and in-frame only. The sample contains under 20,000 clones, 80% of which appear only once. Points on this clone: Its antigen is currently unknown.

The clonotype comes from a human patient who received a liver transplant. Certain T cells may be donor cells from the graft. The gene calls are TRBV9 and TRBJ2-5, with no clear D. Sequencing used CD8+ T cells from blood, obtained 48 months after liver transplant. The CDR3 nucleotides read TGTGCCAGCAGCCCATACGTCACAGAAGAGACCCAGTACTTC. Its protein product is CASSPYVTEETQYF.